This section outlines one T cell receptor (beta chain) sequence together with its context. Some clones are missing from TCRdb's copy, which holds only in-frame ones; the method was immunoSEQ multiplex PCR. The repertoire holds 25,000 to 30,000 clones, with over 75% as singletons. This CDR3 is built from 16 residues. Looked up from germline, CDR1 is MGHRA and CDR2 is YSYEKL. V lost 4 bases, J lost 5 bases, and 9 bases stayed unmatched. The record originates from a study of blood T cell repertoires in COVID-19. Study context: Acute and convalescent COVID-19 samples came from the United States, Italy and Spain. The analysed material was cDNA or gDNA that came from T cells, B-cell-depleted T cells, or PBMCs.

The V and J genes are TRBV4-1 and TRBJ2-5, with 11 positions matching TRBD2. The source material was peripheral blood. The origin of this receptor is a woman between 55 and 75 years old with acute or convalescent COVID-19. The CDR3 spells CASSLVAGGPGETQYF. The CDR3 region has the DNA TGCGCCAGCAGCCTGGTAGCGGGGGGGCCGGGGGAGACCCAGTACTTC.